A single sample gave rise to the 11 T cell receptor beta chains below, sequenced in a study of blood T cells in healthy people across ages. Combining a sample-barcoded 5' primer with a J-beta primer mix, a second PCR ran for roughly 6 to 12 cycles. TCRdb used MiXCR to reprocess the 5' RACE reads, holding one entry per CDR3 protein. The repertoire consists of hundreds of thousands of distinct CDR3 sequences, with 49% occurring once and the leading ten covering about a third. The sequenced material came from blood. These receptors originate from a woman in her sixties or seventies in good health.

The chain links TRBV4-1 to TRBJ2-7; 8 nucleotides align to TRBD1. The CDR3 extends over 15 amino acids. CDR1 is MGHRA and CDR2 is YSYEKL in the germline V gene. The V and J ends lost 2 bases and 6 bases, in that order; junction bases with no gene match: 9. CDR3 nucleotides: TGCGCCAGCAGCCAACCGGGACAGGTTATCCGCGAGCAGTACTTC. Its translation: CASSQPGQVIREQYF.

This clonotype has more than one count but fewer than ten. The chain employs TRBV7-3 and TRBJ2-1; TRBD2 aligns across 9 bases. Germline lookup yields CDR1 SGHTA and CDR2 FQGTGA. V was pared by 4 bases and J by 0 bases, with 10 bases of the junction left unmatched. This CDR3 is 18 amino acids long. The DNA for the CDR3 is TGTGCCAGCAGCTCCCGAGGGCTAGCGGGGAGCTCCTACAATGAGCAGTTCTTC. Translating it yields CASSSRGLAGSSYNEQFF.

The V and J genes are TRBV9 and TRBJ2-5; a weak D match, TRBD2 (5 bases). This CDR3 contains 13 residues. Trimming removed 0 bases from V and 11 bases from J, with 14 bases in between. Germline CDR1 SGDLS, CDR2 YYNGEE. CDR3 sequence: CASSVGASNEQYF. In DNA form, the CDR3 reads TGTGCCAGCAGCGTAGGGGCTAGCAATGAGCAGTACTTC.

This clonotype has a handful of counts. The CDR3, as DNA: TGCGCCAGCAGCTCTATTACTTCCAAAAACATTCAGTACTTC. Translated: CASSSITSKNIQYF. The chain has TRBV5-1 and TRBJ2-4; no clear D gene. V shed 3 bases and J shed 2 bases, with 9 bases lying between them. Germline CDR1 reads SGHRS; CDR2 reads YFSETQ. The CDR3 consists of 14 residues.

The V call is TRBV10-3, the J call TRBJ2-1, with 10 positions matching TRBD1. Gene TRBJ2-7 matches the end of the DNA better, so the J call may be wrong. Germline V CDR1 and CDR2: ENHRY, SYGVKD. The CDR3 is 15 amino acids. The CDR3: CAIRAGTGDYNEQYF. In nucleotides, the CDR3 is TGTGCCATCAGGGCCGGGACAGGGGATTACAATGAGCAGTACTTC.

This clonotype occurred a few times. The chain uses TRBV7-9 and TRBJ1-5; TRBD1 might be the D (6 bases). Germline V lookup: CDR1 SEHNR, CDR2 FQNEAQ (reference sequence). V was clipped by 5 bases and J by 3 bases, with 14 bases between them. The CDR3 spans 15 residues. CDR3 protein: CASSRTGADNQPQHF. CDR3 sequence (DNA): TGTGCCAGCAGCCGGACGGGGGCGGACAATCAGCCCCAGCATTTT.

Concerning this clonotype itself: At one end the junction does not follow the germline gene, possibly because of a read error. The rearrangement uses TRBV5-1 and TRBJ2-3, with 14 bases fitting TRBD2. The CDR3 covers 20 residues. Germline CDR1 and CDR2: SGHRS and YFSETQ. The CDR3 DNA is TGCGCCTGCAGCCGGACCTCGGGACTAGCGGGAGAGGCTGAGGCAGATACGCAGTATTTT. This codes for CACSRTSGLAGEAEADTQYF.

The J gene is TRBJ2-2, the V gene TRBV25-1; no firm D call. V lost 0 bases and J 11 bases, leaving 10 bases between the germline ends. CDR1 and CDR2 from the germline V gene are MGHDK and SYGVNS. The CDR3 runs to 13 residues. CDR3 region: CASSEYSPGELFF. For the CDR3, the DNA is TGTGCCAGCAGTGAATATTCCCCGGGTGAGCTGTTTTTT.

CDR3 in DNA: TGTGCCACCCGACCAGGGAGTGGGAATGAAAAACTGTTTTTT. It is translated as CATRPGSGNEKLFF. This chain uses TRBV15 with TRBJ1-4, with a tentative D call TRBD1 (5 bases). Germline loops: CDR1 LNHNV, CDR2 YYDKDF (reference sequence). The CDR3 is 14 amino acids. V lost 8 bases to trimming and J lost 5 bases, with 15 bases between them.

CDR3 DNA sequence: TGTGCCAGCAGTGCAGCCCTCAATCAGCCCCAGCATTTT. This codes for CASSAALNQPQHF. J is TRBJ1-5 and V is TRBV12-3 or TRBV12-4, with D uncertain. V was cut by 5 bases and J by 3 bases, with 8 bases left in between. The CDR3 covers 13 residues.

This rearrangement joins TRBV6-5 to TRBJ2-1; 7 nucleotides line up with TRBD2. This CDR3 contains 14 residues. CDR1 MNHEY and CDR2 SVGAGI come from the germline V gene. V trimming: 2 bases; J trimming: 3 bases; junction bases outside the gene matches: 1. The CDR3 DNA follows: TGTGCCAGCAGTTACGCGGGAGACTACAATGAGCAGTTCTTC. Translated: CASSYAGDYNEQFF.